The 9 T cell receptor beta chains listed next were all sequenced from one sample in a study of cytomegalovirus exposure and HLA in healthy donors. A multiplex PCR was run with 60 Vbeta primers and 13 Jbeta primers. Here immunoSEQ multiplex PCR was the method, and the copy in TCRdb shows in-frame clones only, minus some. Among approximately 280,000 clones listed, approximately 90% were seen once. The sequenced sample was PBMCs. These receptors came from a woman aged 18-29 years in good health and CMV-seronegative.

The chain uses TRBV29-1 and TRBJ2-1; tentatively, D is TRBD1 (6 bases). Per the germline V gene, CDR1 is SQVTM and CDR2 is ANQGSEA. This CDR3 has 14 amino acids. V was trimmed by 5 bases and J by 7 bases, leaving 18 bases between them. The CDR3 here is CSVLLDRGWNEQFF. In nucleotides, the CDR3 is TGCAGCGTTTTATTGGATAGGGGGTGGAATGAGCAGTTCTTC.

V is TRBV21-1 and J is TRBJ1-4; the table's D call TRBD1 went unverified against the DNA. TRBV21-1 is designated a pseudogene. There are 15 residues in the CDR3. The CDR3 region is CASSKEPGFSEKLFF. The DNA for the CDR3 is TGTGCCAGCAGCAAAGAACCAGGGTTCAGTGAAAAACTGTTTTTT.

This chain joins TRBV29-1 and TRBJ1-2; D not certain. Germline CDR1 SQVTM, CDR2 ANQGSEA. This CDR3 region has 13 residues. Trimming left V 4 bases short and J 1 base short, with 10 bases between. CDR3 loop: CSVAPLFNYGYTF. DNA for the CDR3: TGCAGCGTTGCTCCTCTGTTTAACTATGGCTACACCTTC.

CDR3 nucleotides: TGCGCCAGCGGACAGGGGAGGGACACTGAAGCTTTCTTT. Its protein is CASGQGRDTEAFF. The chain links TRBV10-2 to TRBJ1-1, with 9 bases fitting TRBD1. CDR1 and CDR2 (germline): WSHSY, SAAADI. The CDR3 is 13 amino acids. Unmatched junction bases numbered 4, after V lost 8 bases and J lost 3 bases.

The chain employs TRBV4-1 and TRBJ2-2, with D possibly TRBD2 on 5 matching bases. Trimming took 4 bases from V and 6 from J, leaving 18 bases between them. Per the germline V gene, CDR1 is MGHRA and CDR2 is YSYEKL. The CDR3 totals 16 residues. CDR3 amino acids: CASSRAALALAGELFF. CDR3 nucleotide sequence: TGCGCCAGCAGCCGCGCGGCTCTAGCTCTCGCCGGGGAGCTGTTTTTT.

The J gene is TRBJ2-5, the V gene TRBV5-1; the D gene is possibly TRBD1 (6 bases). The germline V gene has CDR1 SGHRS and CDR2 YFSETQ. The V end was cut by 7 bases, the J end by 5 bases, with 15 bases between. The length of the CDR3 is 13 residues. The CDR3 is CASLGASWETQYF. The CDR3 DNA follows: TGCGCCAGCCTGGGGGCTAGCTGGGAGACCCAGTACTTC.

The V call is TRBV7-9, the J call TRBJ2-5; 13 bases are a match to TRBD2. Germline CDR1 and CDR2: SEHNR and FQNEAQ (reference sequence). Unmatched junction bases numbered 6, after V lost 5 bases and J lost 12 bases. The CDR3 has 13 residues. CDR3 region: CASSRTSGGPEYF. In DNA form, the CDR3 reads TGTGCCAGCAGCCGGACTAGCGGGGGACCCGAGTACTTC.

This chain links TRBV9 with TRBJ1-3; 7 positions agree with TRBD1. This CDR3 comprises 16 residues. The junction had 7 bases not matched to a gene; V was cut back by 0 bases and J by 4 bases. Germline loops: CDR1 SGDLS, CDR2 YYNGEE. CDR3 loop: CASSVDPGGQGNTIYF. The DNA for the CDR3 is TGTGCCAGCAGCGTAGATCCAGGGGGACAAGGAAACACCATATATTTT.

As for this clone: The same CDR3 can be traced to other DNA sequences in this sample. The CDR3 loop is CASSLGPNTEAFF. DNA of the CDR3: TGTGCCAGCAGTTTGGGGCCTAACACTGAAGCTTTCTTT. V usage is TRBV27 and J usage is TRBJ1-1; possible D gene TRBD1, 5 bases. The germline V gene has CDR1 MNHEY and CDR2 SMNVEV (reference sequence). V dropped 3 bases and J dropped 2 bases, with 7 bases sitting between them. The CDR3 loop spans 13 amino acids.